This TCR beta chain originates from a study of T cell repertoires in cytomegalovirus infection. At the level of the study: Shared public TCR beta signatures pointed to both CMV infection and a matching HLA type.

MiXCR, applied by TCRdb to the reads, yields one record per CDR3 protein. The sample yields some 940,000 distinct CDR3 sequences, more than 25% seen once. Germline trimming cut 5 bases from V and 9 bases from J; bases unmatched to any gene: 8. Germline lookup yields CDR1 SGHTA and CDR2 FQGNSA. The CDR3 totals 15 residues. The table lists this clonotype with many counts. Its antigen is as yet unknown. The sequence was collected from a human donor in good health (CMV status not recorded). Some clones in this sample may be carry-over from other donors' samples. This chain connects TRBV7-2 to TRBJ2-1; 12 bases are a match to TRBD2. The sequencing used cultured CD8+ T cells from PBMCs, collected from culture after CMV antigen stimulation. In DNA form, the CDR3 reads TGTGCCAGCAGCCCTAGCGGGGGGGCCAGGGGTGAGCAGTTCTTC. Translating gives CASSPSGGARGEQFF.